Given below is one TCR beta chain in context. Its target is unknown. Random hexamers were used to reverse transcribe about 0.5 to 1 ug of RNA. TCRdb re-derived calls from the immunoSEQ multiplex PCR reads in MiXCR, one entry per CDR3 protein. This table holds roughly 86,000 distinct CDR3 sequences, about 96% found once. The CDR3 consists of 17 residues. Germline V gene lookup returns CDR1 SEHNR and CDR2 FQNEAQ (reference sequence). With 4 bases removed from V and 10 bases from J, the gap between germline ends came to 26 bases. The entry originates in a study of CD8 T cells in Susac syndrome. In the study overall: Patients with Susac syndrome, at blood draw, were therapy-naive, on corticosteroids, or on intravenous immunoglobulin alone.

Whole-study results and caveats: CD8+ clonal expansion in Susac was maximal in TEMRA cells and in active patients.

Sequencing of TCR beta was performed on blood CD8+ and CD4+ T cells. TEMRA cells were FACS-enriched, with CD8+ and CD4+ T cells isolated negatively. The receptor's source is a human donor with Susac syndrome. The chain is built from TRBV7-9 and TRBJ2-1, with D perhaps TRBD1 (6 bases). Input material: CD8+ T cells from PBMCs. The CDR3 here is CASSSGTLKTGAIEQFF. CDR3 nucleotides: TGTGCCAGCAGCTCCGGGACACTCAAAACGGGCGCAATCGAGCAGTTCTTC.